This T cell receptor beta chain originates from a study of blood T cell repertoires in COVID-19. Study-wide background: From T cells, B-cell-depleted T cells, or PBMCs came the material, which was cDNA or gDNA.

CDR1 is SGHRS, CDR2 YFSETQ, per germline. Trimming removed 4 bases at V and 4 bases at J, with 12 bases between. The CDR3 has 14 amino acids. Per the original data handling: Estimates of nucleated cell counts were drawn from the amplification of reference gene primers. Here immunoSEQ multiplex PCR was the method, and the copy in TCRdb shows in-frame clones only, minus some. D and trimming come from the DNA, and the V and J calls and clone size come from that table. The data contain tens of thousands of clones, approximately 87% of them seen just once; the ten biggest clones take up approximately 17%.

The material sequenced was peripheral blood. The TCR comes from a man aged 80 or over in a cohort sampled during active COVID-19. The genes are TRBV5-1 and TRBJ1-5, with unresolved D. In nucleotides, the CDR3 is TGCGCCAGCAGCCCGGACGCGGGGAATCAGCCCCAGCATTTT. Residues: CASSPDAGNQPQHF.